What follows are 5 T cell receptor beta chains derived from one specimen sequenced in a study of OX40 agonist ivuxolimab in advanced cancers. The method was immunoSEQ multiplex PCR; TCRdb's version includes in-frame clones alone and lacks a portion of them. In the table there are under 75,000 clones, about 91% of which are singletons. The input for sequencing was CD4+ or CD8+ T cells sorted from blood, taken in a trial of the OX40 agonist ivuxolimab. The receptors here all came from an adult with an advanced solid tumor such as melanoma, head and neck, liver or kidney cancer.

The chain joins TRBV28 to TRBJ2-7; 7 bases agree with TRBD1. CDR3 length equals 16 residues. The V segment lost 2 bases and the J segment 0 bases; nucleotides outside the gene matches: 7. Germline CDR1 reads MDHEN; CDR2 reads SYDVKM. The CDR3 nucleotides are TGTGCCAGCAGTTTAAACGGGGACAGTTTCTCCTACGAGCAGTACTTC. It is translated as CASSLNGDSFSYEQYF. Combining the CDR3 with reference TRBV28 and TRBJ2-7 gives the whole variable domain DVKVTQSSRYLVKRTGEKVFLECVQDMDHENMFWYRQDPGLGLRLIYFSYDVKMKEKGDIPEGYSVSREKKERFSLILESASTNQTSMYLCASSLNGDSFSYEQYFGPGTRLTVT.

The chain joins TRBV5-1 to TRBJ2-7; possible D gene TRBD2, 6 bases. In germline, CDR1 is SGHRS, CDR2 YFSETQ. This CDR3 has 12 amino acids. Trimming stripped 7 bases from V and 4 bases from J, with 12 bases between. The CDR3 sequence: CASSGEWYEQYF. The DNA for the CDR3 is TGCGCCAGCTCGGGGGAGTGGTACGAGCAGTACTTC.

The genes are TRBV11-2 and TRBJ2-7; D gene unclear. The CDR3 sequence is 15 residues long. CDR1 is SGHAT and CDR2 is FQNNGV in the germline V gene. V gave up 5 bases and J gave up 2 bases, with 16 bases separating them. The CDR3 DNA follows: TGTGCCAGCAGCCCGGTGAGTTATGAGACCTACGAGCAGTACTTC. It codes for CASSPVSYETYEQYF.

This rearrangement joins TRBV27 to TRBJ1-5; D uncertain. The ends were cut back, 4 bases at V and 5 bases at J, with 18 bases in the middle. Germline V CDR1 and CDR2: MNHEY, SMNVEV (reference sequence). This CDR3 is 16 amino acids long. CDR3 nucleotides: TGTGCCAGCAGTTCCCTGCCATCCGATACTCATCAGCCCCAGCATTTT. Residues: CASSSLPSDTHQPQHF.

This sequence joins TRBV6-4 and TRBJ2-7; TRBD2 aligns across 8 bases. After removal of 8 bases from V and 5 bases from J, the junction contained 14 bases not matched to a gene. The CDR3 has 15 residues. Germline CDR1 reads MRHNA; CDR2 reads SNTAGT. CDR3 sequence (DNA): TGTGCCAGCTCCGGCCGGGGGGGGCAGGGAAACGAGCAGTACTTC. Its protein product is CASSGRGGQGNEQYF.